The present T cell receptor beta chain was sequenced within a study of CXCR3-negative and CXCR3-positive naive CD8 T cells. Regarding the study as a whole: Diversity in memory CD8+ cells fell much lower than the comparably high levels seen in both naive subsets. CXCR3-positive naive cells had more hydrophobic TRB CDR3s than CXCR3-negative naive cells. Naive subsets did not differ in surface CD5, and the authors estimated TCR strength using properties of the TRB CDR3.

Naive CD8+ T cells showed a CD45RO-CCR7+CD27+CD95- phenotype. On this clonotype itself: Its cognate antigen is unknown.

It was by 5' RACE with UMI labels that the TRB cDNA libraries were prepared. TCRdb reanalyzed the 5' RACE reads and collapses them to one entry per CDR3 protein, without DNA. Its table lists some 50,000 distinct CDR3 sequences. The clonotype was recovered from a human donor in good health. Some clones in this sample may be carry-over from other donors' samples. The sequencing sample was made of naive CXCR3+ CD8+ T cells from blood. Noted subset: CD45RO-CCR7+CD27+CD95- naive CD8+ T cells expressing CXCR3 (TNR3+).

CDR3 sequence reads: CSVWWSRTDQETQYF. This sequence joins TRBV29-1 and TRBJ2-5. Germline V gene sequence: CDR1 SQVTM, CDR2 ANQGSEA. This CDR3 comprises 15 residues.